This T cell receptor (beta chain) was captured in a study of blood T cell repertoires in COVID-19. In the study overall: Specimens from acute and convalescent COVID-19 originated in the United States, Italy and Spain. T cells, B-cell-depleted T cells, or PBMCs supplied cDNA or gDNA.

Original analysis: How many nucleated cells were present was estimated from reference gene primer amplification. Profiled with immunoSEQ multiplex PCR; TCRdb holds only in-frame clones, not every one. That table supplies the V and J calls and clone size; D and trimming were determined from the DNA. This sample has tens of thousands of clones, with around 87% found just once. Germline values: CDR1 MNHEY, CDR2 SMNVEV (reference sequence). This CDR3 comprises 13 residues. V shed 5 bases and J shed 5 bases, with 10 bases lying between them. Sequencing was performed on peripheral blood. The sequence was collected from a human donor in a cohort sampled during active COVID-19. The chain couples TRBV27 to TRBJ2-1; D might be TRBD1 (5 bases). The CDR3 loop is CASSRTNNNEQFF. The CDR3 DNA follows: TGTGCCAGCAGTCGGACAAATAACAATGAGCAGTTCTTC.